One sample yielded the 23 T cell receptor beta chains listed below, sequenced in a study of T cells in localized non-small cell lung cancer. Assay: immunoSEQ multiplex PCR; the TCRdb copy retains only in-frame clones and omits some. Of some 71,000 clones listed, approximately 84% are singletons. The material sequenced was peripheral blood, taken before any cancer treatment. These receptors came from a female donor at least 60 years old with stage I lung adenocarcinoma.

The genes are TRBV4-1 and TRBJ2-3; 11 nucleotides match TRBD2. Germline V gives CDR1 MGHRA, CDR2 YSYEKL. After removal of 4 bases from V and 3 bases from J, the junction contained 9 bases not matched to a gene. The CDR3 covers 17 residues. The CDR3 nucleotides are TGCGCCAGCAGCCCCAGTCTAGCGGGGGGAATAACAGATACGCAGTATTTT. This sequence encodes CASSPSLAGGITDTQYF.

This chain uses TRBV4-1 with TRBJ1-5; 8 nucleotides align to TRBD1. This CDR3 region has 16 residues. V lost 4 bases and J lost 7; bases outside the gene matches: 12. Germline V gives CDR1 MGHRA, CDR2 YSYEKL. The CDR3 nucleotides are TGCGCCAGCAGCCGGCTTGCAGGGGGCGCAGGACAGCCCCAGCATTTT. Protein: CASSRLAGGAGQPQHF.

This chain joins TRBV5-5 and TRBJ1-2, with no clear D. V shed 0 bases and J shed 4 bases, with 4 bases lying between them. This CDR3 contains 12 residues. CDR1 and CDR2 (germline): SGHKS, YYEKEE (reference sequence). The CDR3 nucleotides read TGTGCCAGCAGCTTGGAGTTCTATGGCTACACCTTC. Its protein product is CASSLEFYGYTF.

The chain couples TRBV15 to TRBJ2-6; 7 nucleotides match TRBD1. Germline V CDR1 and CDR2: LNHNV, YYDKDF (reference sequence). V dropped 5 bases and J dropped 2; count of bases not matched to a gene: 6. The CDR3 has 16 amino acids. The chain's CDR3 is CATSWGQTTGANVLTF. Written as DNA, the CDR3 is TGTGCCACCAGCTGGGGACAGACTACTGGGGCCAACGTCCTGACTTTC.

This sequence joins TRBV5-1 and TRBJ1-1; D not certain. Trimming stripped 2 bases from V and 8 bases from J, with 10 bases between. This CDR3 is 12 amino acids long. Germline-derived CDR1 and CDR2 are SGHRS and YFSETQ. The CDR3 bases are TGCGCCAGCAGCTTTGGAAGAGGCGAAGCTTTCTTT. This encodes CASSFGRGEAFF.

This clone was counted ten times or more. The J gene is TRBJ1-1, the V gene TRBV5-4; a weak D match, TRBD1 (5 bases). Per the germline V gene, CDR1 is SGHNT and CDR2 is YYREEE (reference sequence). The germline V and J ends were trimmed by 5 bases and 1 base, with 12 bases remaining between them. This CDR3 region has 14 residues. For the CDR3, the DNA is TGTGCCAGCAGATACGGGGCCGCGAACACTGAAGCTTTCTTT. Encoded protein: CASRYGAANTEAFF.

The table lists this clone with a few counts. The chain recombines TRBV11-2 with TRBJ1-6, with D unresolved. Trimming removed 2 bases at V and 12 bases at J, with 11 bases between. Germline loops: CDR1 SGHAT, CDR2 FQNNGV. The CDR3 runs to 13 residues. This CDR3 reads CASSLLLQGPLHF. In DNA form, the CDR3 reads TGTGCCAGCAGCTTACTTCTCCAAGGACCCCTCCACTTT.

The rearrangement links TRBV9 to TRBJ2-7; 10 nucleotides agree with TRBD2. V was clipped by 5 bases and J by 1 base; unmatched bases: 9. The CDR3 has 16 residues. The germline V gene has CDR1 SGDLS and CDR2 YYNGEE. The CDR3 spells CASSLTGTSVSYEQYF. In nucleotides, the CDR3 is TGTGCCAGCAGTCTTACCGGGACTAGCGTTTCCTACGAGCAGTACTTC.

The V call is TRBV30, the J call TRBJ2-2, with a weak D call TRBD1 (6 bases). CDR1 is GTSNPN and CDR2 is SVGIG in the germline V gene (reference sequence). The CDR3 runs 15 residues. The V gene lost 0 bases and the J gene lost 4 bases, with 12 bases spanning the gap. The CDR3 loop reads CAWSVGAGSTGELFF. CDR3 nucleotides: TGTGCCTGGAGTGTGGGGGCAGGATCCACCGGGGAGCTGTTTTTT. Supplemented by reference TRBV30 and TRBJ2-2, the full variable domain reads SQTIHQWPATLVQPVGSPLSLECTVEGTSNPNLYWYRQAAGRGLQLLFYSVGIGQISSEVPQNLSASRPQDRQFILSSKKLLLSDSGFYLCAWSVGAGSTGELFFGEGSRLTVL.

This sequence joins TRBV6-1 and TRBJ1-5; D gene unclear. Trimming pared 3 bases from V and 3 bases from J, leaving 9 bases between. Germline-derived CDR1 and CDR2 are MNHNS and SASEGT. The CDR3 length is 14 residues. CDR3 sequence: CASSETGSNQPQHF. CDR3 sequence (DNA): TGTGCCAGCAGTGAGACGGGGTCCAATCAGCCCCAGCATTTT.

The V call is TRBV25-1, the J call TRBJ2-2; 7 bases match TRBD1. The CDR3 consists of 16 residues. Germline CDR1 reads MGHDK; CDR2 reads SYGVNS. The junction had 5 bases not matched to a gene; V was cut back by 1 base and J by 3 bases. CDR3 sequence: CASSESTGVDTGELFF. The CDR3 nucleotides read TGTGCCAGCAGTGAATCCACAGGGGTCGACACCGGGGAGCTGTTTTTT.

The CDR3: CATKDRGGIGNNSPLHF. CDR3 bases: TGTGCCACCAAGGACAGGGGGGGGATCGGAAATAATTCACCCCTCCACTTT. The rearrangement joins TRBV19 to TRBJ1-6, with 10 positions matching TRBD1. The germline gives CDR1 LNHDA, CDR2 SQIVND (reference sequence). The CDR3 runs to 17 residues. With V trimmed by 10 bases and J by 5 bases, 14 bases remained unmatched.

The rearrangement uses TRBV6-1 and TRBJ1-2; weak D call: TRBD1 (6 bases). The V end lost 2 bases, the J end lost 4 bases, and 20 bases lay between the germline ends. The length of the CDR3 is 17 residues. CDR1 is MNHNS and CDR2 is SASEGT in the germline V gene. For the CDR3, the DNA is TGTGCCAGCAGTGAATTCATTAGGGGGGCTCTATTCTATGGCTACACCTTC. It codes for CASSEFIRGALFYGYTF.

The J gene is TRBJ1-6, the V gene TRBV12-5; the match to TRBD1 covers 8 bases. CDR3 length: 16 residues. V shed 4 bases and J 8 bases; nucleotides not matched to a gene: 10. CDR1 LGHNT and CDR2 FRNRAP come from the germline V gene. The CDR3, as DNA: TGTGCTAGTGGTTCGAACTGGGGACAGGTTTATTCACCCCTCCACTTT. Protein sequence: CASGSNWGQVYSPLHF.

The rearrangement joins TRBV27 to TRBJ1-4; 7 bases are shared with TRBD1. The V and J ends lost 5 bases and 4 bases, in that order; junction bases with no gene match: 10. CDR1 and CDR2 (germline): MNHEY, SMNVEV (reference sequence). The length of the CDR3 is 16 residues. In nucleotides, the CDR3 is TGTGCCAGCAGTCCTTCTTCGACAGGGCTTAATGAAAAACTGTTTTTT. This gives the protein CASSPSSTGLNEKLFF.

This chain connects TRBV7-8 to TRBJ2-7; 9 nucleotides agree with TRBD1. V was clipped by 1 base and J by 3 bases; unmatched bases: 4. Germline CDR1 SGHVS, CDR2 FQNEAQ. The CDR3 loop spans 15 amino acids. The CDR3 DNA follows: TGTGCCAGCAGCTTAGGGGGACAGGGTTTCTACGAGCAGTACTTC. This encodes CASSLGGQGFYEQYF.

The chain has TRBV7-9 and TRBJ2-7, with D unresolved. Germline V gene data show CDR1 as SEHNR and CDR2 as FQNEAQ (reference sequence). The V gene lost 5 bases and the J gene lost 6 bases, with 8 bases spanning the gap. This CDR3 has 11 residues. As DNA, the CDR3 is TGTGCCAGCAGCCATTCGGGCGAGCAGTACTTC. Amino acid sequence: CASSHSGEQYF.

The chain uses TRBV6-1 and TRBJ1-5, with a weak D call TRBD1 (6 bases). The germline V and J ends were trimmed by 7 bases and 0 bases, with 13 bases remaining between them. This CDR3 has 15 residues. Germline V gives CDR1 MNHNS, CDR2 SASEGT. CDR3 in DNA: TGTGCCAGCATAAGGGGGGACGGTAGCAATCAGCCCCAGCATTTT. This codes for CASIRGDGSNQPQHF.

The chain carries TRBV9 and TRBJ2-7, with D possibly matching TRBD1 (6 bases). This CDR3 has 14 amino acids. Germline CDR1 and CDR2: SGDLS and YYNGEE. Deletions cut 1 base from V and 0 bases from J, with 8 bases between. This CDR3 is CASSVRDNSYEQYF. CDR3 coding DNA: TGTGCCAGCAGCGTACGGGACAACTCCTACGAGCAGTACTTC.

This rearrangement joins TRBV6-5 to TRBJ1-5; D remains ambiguous. The CDR3 contains 13 residues. Trimming shortened V by 6 bases and J by 7 bases, and 13 bases separated the two germline ends. The germline CDR1 and CDR2 sequences are MNHEY and SVGAGI. In nucleotides, the CDR3 is TGTGCCAGCAGACCAACCCCGGGACAGCCCCAGCATTTT. Encoded protein: CASRPTPGQPQHF.

The genes are TRBV5-1 and TRBJ2-7, with D uncertain. Germline lookup yields CDR1 SGHRS and CDR2 YFSETQ. The CDR3 is 14 residues long. V lost 1 base, J lost 0 bases, and 8 bases lay in between. This chain's CDR3 is CASSLKDVSYEQYF. The CDR3 DNA is TGCGCCAGCAGCTTGAAGGACGTCTCCTACGAGCAGTACTTC.

The chain carries TRBV7-2 and TRBJ2-7, with 13 bases matching TRBD2. V lost 5 bases to trimming and J lost 5 bases; unmatched junction nucleotides: 3. The CDR3 totals 14 residues. Germline values: CDR1 SGHTA, CDR2 FQGNSA. The CDR3 here is CASSPGLAGNEQYF. In nucleotides, the CDR3 is TGTGCCAGCAGCCCGGGACTAGCGGGAAACGAGCAGTACTTC.

The CDR3 loop reads CASSLVRTEAFF. The CDR3 DNA sequence: TGTGCCAGCAGCTTAGTCCGGACTGAAGCTTTCTTT. This chain joins TRBV7-2 and TRBJ1-1, with no clear D. The length of the CDR3 is 12 residues. V dropped 1 base and J dropped 5 bases, with 5 bases sitting between them. Germline V gene data show CDR1 as SGHTA and CDR2 as FQGNSA.